The clone carrying this TCR beta chain is medium-sized (0.01 to 0.1%) in the sample. This entry belongs to a study of lung T cells in sarcoidosis with Löfgren's syndrome. This CDR3 spans 16 amino acids. Germline CDR1 reads SGHAT; CDR2 reads FQNNGV. The V and J ends lost 0 bases and 3 bases, in that order; junction bases with no gene match: 2. In TCRdb, the reads were re-called with MiXCR into one record per CDR3 protein. The table lists some 9,800 distinct CDR3 sequences, roughly 21% of them singletons. Sequenced: CD4+ T cells from bronchoalveolar lavage. The chain combines TRBV11-2 with TRBJ2-7; 13 positions match TRBD2. This TCR derives from a human donor with sarcoidosis (Löfgren's syndrome or another form), or a control subject (not recorded which). CDR3 residues: CASSLDWTSGSYEQYF. The CDR3 nucleotides read TGTGCCAGCAGCTTAGACTGGACTAGCGGGAGCTACGAGCAGTACTTC.